The 10 T cell receptor beta chains reported below all come from one sample, sequenced in a study of blood T cells in healthy people across ages. Together with a sample-barcoded 5' primer, a J-beta primer mix was included in a second PCR lasting roughly 6 to 12 cycles. TCRdb passed the 5' RACE reads through MiXCR, listing each CDR3 protein once. Of approximately 290,000 distinct CDR3 sequences detected, 27% appear once; the ten largest clones hold about 30%. Sequencing was done on a sample of blood. The receptors here all came from a woman between 65 and 79 years old in good health.

This clonotype has ten or more counts. The V gene is TRBV27, the J gene TRBJ2-2; tentatively, D is TRBD1 (5 bases). The germline CDR1 and CDR2 sequences are MNHEY and SMNVEV (reference sequence). This CDR3 contains 16 residues. V lost 6 bases and J 7 bases, leaving 21 bases between the germline ends. As DNA, the CDR3 is TGTGCCAGCAGCCTACTCAGTGGGGCACAACTCGGGGAGCTGTTTTTT. It encodes CASSLLSGAQLGELFF.

This clonotype was counted between two and nine times. The chain recombines TRBV5-1 with TRBJ2-3; D possibly corresponds to TRBD1 (6 bases). This CDR3 region has 17 residues. Germline CDR1 reads SGHRS; CDR2 reads YFSETQ. The germline V and J ends were trimmed by 5 bases and 1 base, with 20 bases remaining between them. The DNA for the CDR3 is TGCGCCAGCAGTTACTTTCTCACAGGGAGCGGCACAGATACGCAGTATTTT. This encodes CASSYFLTGSGTDTQYF.

This clonotype was seen a handful of times. The chain combines TRBV4-2 with TRBJ1-4; D is ambiguous. The V and J ends lost 0 bases and 5 bases respectively, with 4 bases between them. The CDR3 totals 13 residues. Germline CDR1 reads LGHNA; CDR2 reads YNFKEQ. The CDR3 protein is CASSQDNNEKLFF. In DNA, the CDR3 is TGTGCCAGCAGCCAAGACAACAATGAAAAACTGTTTTTT.

This clonotype has a handful of counts. The V call is TRBV11-2, the J call TRBJ1-2; 7 nucleotides align to TRBD1. CDR1 is SGHAT, CDR2 FQNNGV, per germline. This CDR3 is built from 14 residues. Germline trimming cut 5 bases from V and 8 bases from J; bases unmatched to any gene: 11. The DNA of the CDR3 is TGTGCCAGCAGCAGGGGACAGTTCAAAAAGGGCTACACCTTC. It specifies CASSRGQFKKGYTF.

This clonotype has just a few counts. The genes are TRBV4-3 and TRBJ2-4; TRBD2 matches at 8 bases. The CDR3 runs 17 residues. V was clipped by 1 base and J by 9 bases; unmatched bases: 14. Germline CDR1 is LGHNA and CDR2 is YSLEER. This CDR3 is CASSQGPAGRASGIQYF. The DNA of the CDR3 is TGCGCCAGCAGCCAAGGACCTGCCGGGAGGGCCTCTGGCATTCAGTACTTC.

This chain joins TRBV5-1 and TRBJ2-3, with a tentative D call TRBD1 (6 bases). Per germline, CDR1 SGHRS and CDR2 YFSETQ. The CDR3 has 14 amino acids. V dropped 4 bases and J dropped 2 bases, with 11 bases sitting between them. The CDR3 loop reads CASSRDTLTDTQYF. The CDR3 region has the DNA TGCGCCAGCAGCCGGGACACCCTCACAGATACGCAGTATTTT.

This chain joins TRBV6-5 and TRBJ1-3, with D perhaps matching TRBD1 (5 bases). This CDR3 has 15 amino acids. Germline V CDR1 and CDR2: MNHEY, SVGAGI. Trimming took off 4 bases at V and 0 bases at J, with 10 bases between the two ends. In DNA, the CDR3 is TGTGCCAGCAGTTTGACAGCGAACTCTGGAAACACCATATATTTT. Protein sequence: CASSLTANSGNTIYF.

This clonotype was counted many times. V is TRBV29-1 and J is TRBJ2-6, with D hard to call. The germline V gene encodes CDR1 SQVTM and CDR2 ANQGSEA. The CDR3 covers 14 residues. Trimming removed 2 bases at V and 0 bases at J, with 5 bases between. CDR3 DNA: TGCAGCGTTGAATCCCTCTCTGGGGCCAACGTCCTGACTTTC. Its protein is CSVESLSGANVLTF.

The V call is TRBV28, the J call TRBJ1-4, with unresolved D. CDR3 length: 17 residues. V lost 1 base and J 3 bases, leaving 15 bases between the germline ends. Germline V gene sequence: CDR1 MDHEN, CDR2 SYDVKM. The DNA of the CDR3 is TGTGCCAGCAGTTTATACTGGCAGGTGGCACCTAATGAAAAACTGTTTTTT. Its translation: CASSLYWQVAPNEKLFF. Complete variable domain (other parts from reference TRBV28 and TRBJ1-4): DVKVTQSSRYLVKRTGEKVFLECVQDMDHENMFWYRQDPGLGLRLIYFSYDVKMKEKGDIPEGYSVSREKKERFSLILESASTNQTSMYLCASSLYWQVAPNEKLFFGSGTQLSVL.

The DNA for the CDR3 is TGCGCCAGCAGCTTGGCCGGGACAGGGTCGGGGGAGACCCAGTACTTC. Its protein product is CASSLAGTGSGETQYF. This chain connects TRBV5-1 to TRBJ2-5; 9 bases line up with TRBD1. V trimming: 0 bases; J trimming: 5 bases; junction bases outside the gene matches: 8. CDR3 length equals 16 residues. The germline gives CDR1 SGHRS, CDR2 YFSETQ.